Listed below are T cell receptor beta chains from one sample, sequenced in a study of blood T cell repertoires in COVID-19. Generated by immunoSEQ multiplex PCR, the TCRdb table keeps only in-frame clones and is missing some. Of roughly 180,000 clones listed, over 75% are singletons. Sequencing was done on a sample of peripheral blood. The origin of the receptors is a man aged 80 or over with COVID-19, enrolled during active disease. Both conserved end residues are part of each CDR3. The D gene is left open where the match is weak. Only part of the rows carry a size: once, few, many, or a class if the clone is expanded.

clone_size j_call d_call v_call cdr3_aa cdr3_nt
once TRBJ2-3 NA TRBV11-3 CASSPGASTDTQYF TGTGCCAGCAGCCCAGGTGCTAGCACAGATACGCAGTATTTT
NA TRBJ1-1 NA TRBV4-3 CASSHREGTEAFF TGCGCCAGCAGCCACAGGGAAGGGACTGAAGCTTTCTTT
NA TRBJ1-3 TRBD1 TRBV28 CASSRDRLVSGNTIYF TGTGCCAGCAGTAGGGACAGATTAGTCTCTGGAAACACCATATATTTT
NA TRBJ1-4 TRBD1 TRBV7-8 CASSLGTGGKKLFF TGTGCCAGCAGCCTCGGGACAGGGGGTAAAAAACTGTTTTTT
few TRBJ1-2 TRBD1 TRBV5-4 CASSHGQDNYGYTF TGTGCCAGCAGCCATGGACAGGACAACTATGGCTACACCTTC
NA TRBJ2-3 NA TRBV6-5 CASSFDRFGPDTQYF TGTGCCAGCAGCTTCGACAGGTTCGGACCAGATACGCAGTATTTT
NA TRBJ2-5 NA TRBV25-1 CASSGSLLRGAIQETQYF TGTGCCAGCAGTGGGTCCCTCCTTCGGGGGGCTATTCAAGAGACCCAGTACTTC
NA TRBJ2-5 TRBD2 TRBV5-5 CASSLGAGGETQYF TGTGCCAGCAGCTTGGGAGCGGGGGGGGAGACCCAGTACTTC
NA TRBJ2-7 NA TRBV11-2 CASSLEGAGVTYEQYF TGTGCCAGCAGCTTAGAAGGGGCAGGGGTCACCTACGAGCAGTACTTC
NA TRBJ1-2 TRBD1 TRBV7-2 CASSPAGTGILNYGYTF TGTGCCAGCAGCCCGGCGGGGACAGGGATTCTTAACTATGGCTACACCTTC
NA TRBJ1-2 TRBD1 TRBV9 CASSVGRTGFGYTF TGTGCCAGCAGCGTAGGACGGACAGGGTTTGGCTACACCTTC
NA TRBJ1-6 TRBD1 TRBV19 CASSIVQGGSPLHF TGTGCCAGTAGTATAGTACAGGGGGGATCACCCCTCCACTTT
NA TRBJ2-3 TRBD2 TRBV19 CASLGTSGTDTQYF TGTGCCAGTCTAGGGACTAGCGGCACAGATACGCAGTATTTT
NA TRBJ2-7 NA TRBV5-4 CASSWGPSYEQYF TGTGCCAGCAGCTGGGGGCCCTCCTACGAGCAGTACTTC
NA TRBJ2-3 TRBD1 TRBV5-4 CASSFAQGTDTQYF TGTGCCAGCAGCTTTGCACAGGGGACAGATACGCAGTATTTT
NA TRBJ1-6 NA TRBV4-1 CASSQVKAADSPLHF TGCGCCAGCAGCCAAGTAAAAGCAGCGGATTCACCCCTCCACTTT
NA TRBJ1-2 NA TRBV4-2 CASSQAQDSYYGYTF TGTGCCAGCAGCCAAGCACAGGACAGCTACTATGGCTACACCTTC
NA TRBJ2-7 TRBD1 TRBV9 CASSVEGTGVLEQYF TGTGCCAGCAGCGTAGAGGGGACAGGGGTTCTCGAGCAGTACTTC